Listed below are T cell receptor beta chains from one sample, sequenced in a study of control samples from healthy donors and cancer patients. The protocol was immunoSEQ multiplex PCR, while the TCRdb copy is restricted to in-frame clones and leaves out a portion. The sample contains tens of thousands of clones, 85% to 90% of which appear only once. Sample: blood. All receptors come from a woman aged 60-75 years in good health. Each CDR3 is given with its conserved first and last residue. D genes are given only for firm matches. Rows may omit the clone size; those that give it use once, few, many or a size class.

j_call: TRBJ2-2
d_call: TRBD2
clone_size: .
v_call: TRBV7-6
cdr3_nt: TGTGCCAGCAGCTTAGTTGGAGCGGGAGACACCGGGGAGCTGTTTTTT
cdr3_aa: CASSLVGAGDTGELFF

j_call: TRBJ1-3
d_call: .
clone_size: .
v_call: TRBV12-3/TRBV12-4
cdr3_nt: TGTGCCAGCAGTTTTTCCGGAAACACCATATATTTT
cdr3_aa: CASSFSGNTIYF

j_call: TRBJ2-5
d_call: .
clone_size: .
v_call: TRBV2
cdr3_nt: TGTGCCAGCAGTGTACGACTAGTAGTGGAGGAGACCCAGTACTTC
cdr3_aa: CASSVRLVVEETQYF

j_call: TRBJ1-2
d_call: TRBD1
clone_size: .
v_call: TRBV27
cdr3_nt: TGTGCCAGCAGTTTGCGGGACAGGGGTGGCTACACCTTC
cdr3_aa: CASSLRDRGGYTF

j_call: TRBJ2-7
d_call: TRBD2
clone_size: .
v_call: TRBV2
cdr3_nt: TGTGCCAGCAGTGCCCCCCTTCTAGCGGGGGAACACTACGAGCAGTACTTC
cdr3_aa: CASSAPLLAGEHYEQYF

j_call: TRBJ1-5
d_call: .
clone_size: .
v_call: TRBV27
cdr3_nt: TGTGCCAGCAGTGCCCGATGGGACCCAATTTATAGCAATCAGCCCCAGCATTTT
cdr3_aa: CASSARWDPIYSNQPQHF

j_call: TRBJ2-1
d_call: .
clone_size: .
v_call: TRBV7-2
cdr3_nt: TGTGCCAGCAGCTCGAAAAAGACAACTGAAAACCACAATGAGCAGTTCTTC
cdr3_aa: CASSSKKTTENHNEQFF

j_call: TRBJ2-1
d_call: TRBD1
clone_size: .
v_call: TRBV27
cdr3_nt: TGTGCCAGCAGTGGGACAGCCCGTGAGCAGTTCTTC
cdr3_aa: CASSGTAREQFF

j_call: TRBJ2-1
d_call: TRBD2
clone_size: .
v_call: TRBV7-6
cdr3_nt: TGTGCCAGCAAGTTATTCGGGAGGGGCTCCTACAATGAGCAGTTCTTC
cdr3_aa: CASKLFGRGSYNEQFF

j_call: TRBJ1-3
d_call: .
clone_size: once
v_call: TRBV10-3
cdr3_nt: TGTGCCATCTTAAGAGGGGGGAGGGACCATATCTCTGGAAACACCATATATTTT
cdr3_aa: CAILRGGRDHISGNTIYF

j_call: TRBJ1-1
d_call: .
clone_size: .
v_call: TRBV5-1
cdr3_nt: TGCGCCAGCAGCTTTGGGGGATTGAACACTGAAGCTTTCTTT
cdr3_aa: CASSFGGLNTEAFF

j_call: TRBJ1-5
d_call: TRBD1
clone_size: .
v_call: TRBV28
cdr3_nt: TGTGCCAGCAGTTTACCCAGGGGGCTCGTTCAGCCCCAGCATTTT
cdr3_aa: CASSLPRGLVQPQHF

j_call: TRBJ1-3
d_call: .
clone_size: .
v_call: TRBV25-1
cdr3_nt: TGTGCCAGCAGTGATGACACCTCCGGAAACACCATATATTTT
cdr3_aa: CASSDDTSGNTIYF

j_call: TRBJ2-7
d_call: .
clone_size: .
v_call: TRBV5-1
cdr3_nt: TGCGCCAGCGCACCCGGGACGGTAACCTACGAGCAGTACTTC
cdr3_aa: CASAPGTVTYEQYF

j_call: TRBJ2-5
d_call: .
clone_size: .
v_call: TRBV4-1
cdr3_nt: TGCGCCAGCAGCCAAGACCCTACTGACGGAGACCAAGAGGCCCAGTACTTC
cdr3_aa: CASSQDPTDGDQEAQYF

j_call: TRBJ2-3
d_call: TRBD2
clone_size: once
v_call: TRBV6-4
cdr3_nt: TGTGCCAGCAGTCCCCTAGCGGGAGGCACAGATACGCAGTATTTT
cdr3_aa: CASSPLAGGTDTQYF

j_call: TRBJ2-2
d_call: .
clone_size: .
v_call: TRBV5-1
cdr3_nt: TGCGCCAGCAGCAGCGGACCGGGGGTACGAACCGGGGAGCTGTTTTTT
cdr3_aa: CASSSGPGVRTGELFF

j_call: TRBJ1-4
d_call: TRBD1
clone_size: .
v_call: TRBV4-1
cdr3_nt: TGCGCCAGCAGCCAGCCGGGACAGGGTTCGGCTAATGAAAAACTGTTTTTT
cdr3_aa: CASSQPGQGSANEKLFF

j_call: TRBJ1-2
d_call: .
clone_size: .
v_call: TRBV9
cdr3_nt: TGTGCCAGCTCATCAGGGATAACCTTCGGGGGCTACACCTTC
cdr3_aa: CASSSGITFGGYTF

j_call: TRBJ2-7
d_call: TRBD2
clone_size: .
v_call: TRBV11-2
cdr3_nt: TGTGCCAGCAATAATCGAGGAACTAGCGGAGGCTACGAGCAGTACTTC
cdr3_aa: CASNNRGTSGGYEQYF

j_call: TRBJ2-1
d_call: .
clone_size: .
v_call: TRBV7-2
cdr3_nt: TGTGCCAGCAGCTCAGACGTTAGCTCCTACAATGAGCAGTTCTTC
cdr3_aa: CASSSDVSSYNEQFF

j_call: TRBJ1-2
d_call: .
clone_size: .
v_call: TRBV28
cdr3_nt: TGTGCCAGCAGTGCCGCACGTGGACAGCGTGGCTACACCTTC
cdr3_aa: CASSAARGQRGYTF

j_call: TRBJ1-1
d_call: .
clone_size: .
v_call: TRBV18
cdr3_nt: TGTGCCAGCTCACCACCGGGAGCGTCGTTCCCGAACACTGAAGCTTTCTTT
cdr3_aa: CASSPPGASFPNTEAFF

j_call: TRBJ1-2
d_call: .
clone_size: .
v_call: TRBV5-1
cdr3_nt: TGCGCCAGCAGCCGCGCCCAGAACTATGGCTACACCTTC
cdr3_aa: CASSRAQNYGYTF

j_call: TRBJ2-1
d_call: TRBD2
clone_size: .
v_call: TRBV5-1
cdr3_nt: TGCGCCAGCAGGTCTAGCGGCTCCTACAATGAGCAGTTCTTC
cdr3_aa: CASRSSGSYNEQFF

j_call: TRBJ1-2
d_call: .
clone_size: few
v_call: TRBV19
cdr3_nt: TGTGCCAGTAGTTACAATCCGCCCTTCGGACAGCCTAACTATGGCTACACCTTC
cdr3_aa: CASSYNPPFGQPNYGYTF

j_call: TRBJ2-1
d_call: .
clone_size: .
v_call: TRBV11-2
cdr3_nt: TGTGCCAGCAGCTTCGGCAATGAGCAGTTCTTC
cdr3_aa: CASSFGNEQFF

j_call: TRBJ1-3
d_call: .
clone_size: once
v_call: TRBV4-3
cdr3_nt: TGCGCCAGCAGCCAAGTCCGGGAATCTGGAAACACCATATATTTT
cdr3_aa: CASSQVRESGNTIYF

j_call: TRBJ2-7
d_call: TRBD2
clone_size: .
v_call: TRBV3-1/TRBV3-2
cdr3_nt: TGTGCCAGCAGCCAAGAGGGACTAGCGGCGGGCGAGCAGTACTTC
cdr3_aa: CASSQEGLAAGEQYF

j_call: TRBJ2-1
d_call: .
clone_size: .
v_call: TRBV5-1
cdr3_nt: TGCGCCAGCAGCTTGGGGGGTTACTACAATGAGCAGTTCTTC
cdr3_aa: CASSLGGYYNEQFF

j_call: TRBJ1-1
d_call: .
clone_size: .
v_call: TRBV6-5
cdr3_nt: TGTGCCAGCACCCGCGGAGGGGAAATGAACACTGAAGCTTTCTTT
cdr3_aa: CASTRGGEMNTEAFF